This is a list of T cell receptor beta chains from one sample in a study of control samples from healthy donors and cancer patients. Generated by immunoSEQ multiplex PCR, the TCRdb table keeps only in-frame clones and is missing some. This sample has more than 110,000 clones, with less than 90% found just once. The sequencing sample was made of blood. The receptors were sampled from a woman aged 25 to 39 in good health. Each CDR3 is given with its conserved first and last residue. Fields, in order: D gene, J gene, clone size, V gene, CDR3 DNA, CDR3 protein. The D gene is left open where the match is weak. Clone size, where shown, is once, few, many, or a class for clones that have expanded.

>TRBD2|TRBJ2-1|.|TRBV19
TGTGCCAGTAGGAGCCCGGGAGGAGGGAAGTTCTTC
CASRSPGGGKFF
>.|TRBJ1-1|.|TRBV6-4
TGTGCCAGCAGTGACCAGGTGAACACTGAAGCTTTCTTT
CASSDQVNTEAFF
>.|TRBJ1-1|.|TRBV13
TGTGCCAGCAGCCCCCGATGGAACACTGAAGCTTTCTTT
CASSPRWNTEAFF
>.|TRBJ1-1|.|TRBV28
TGTGCCAGCAGTTTATGGAGTGGGCTCGGGACTGAAGCTTTCTTT
CASSLWSGLGTEAFF
>.|TRBJ2-7|once|TRBV30
TGTGCCTGGAGTAGGGGGGCCTATACCTCCTACGAGCAGTACTTC
CAWSRGAYTSYEQYF
>.|TRBJ2-1|once|TRBV9
TGTGCCAGCAGCGACCGGGACGGCTACAATGAGCAGTTCTTC
CASSDRDGYNEQFF
>.|TRBJ1-2|.|TRBV4-2
TGTGCCAGCAGCCTCAAGGATAACTATGGCTACACCTTC
CASSLKDNYGYTF
>.|TRBJ1-2|.|TRBV2
TGTGCCAGCAGTGAGTTGGGGCCTAACTATGGCTACACCTTC
CASSELGPNYGYTF
>.|TRBJ1-5|.|TRBV4-2
TGTGCCAGCAGCCAGCCCCTGTTGGGGGCCGAGCAGCCCCAGCATTTT
CASSQPLLGAEQPQHF
>TRBD1|TRBJ2-1|.|TRBV7-2
TGTGCCAGCAGCTTAGTTGGGACAGGGTACAATGAGCAGTTCTTC
CASSLVGTGYNEQFF
>TRBD2|TRBJ2-1|.|TRBV30
TGTGCCTGGAGCGATATTCTATCTAGCGGGAGTAGTTATGAGCAGTTCTTC
CAWSDILSSGSSYEQFF
>TRBD2|TRBJ2-3|.|TRBV10-3
TGTGCCATCTCTAGCCTAGCGGATACAGATACGCAGTATTTT
CAISSLADTDTQYF
>TRBD1|TRBJ1-6|.|TRBV19
TGTGCCAGTAGCCCTATGAGGACAGGGGGTAGTTCACCCCTCCACTTT
CASSPMRTGGSSPLHF
>.|TRBJ1-5|.|TRBV18
TGTGCCAGCTCACCTTCCTGGGAAAACAATCAGCCCCAGCATTTT
CASSPSWENNQPQHF
>TRBD2|TRBJ2-1|.|TRBV3-1/TRBV3-2
TGTGCCAGCAGCCAACGACTAGCGGGAGTGAGCTCCTACAATGAGCAGTTCTTC
CASSQRLAGVSSYNEQFF
>.|TRBJ2-3|.|TRBV3-1/TRBV3-2
TGTGCCAGCAGCCAAAGGCTAGCCAGGGCCAGTACGCAGTATTTT
CASSQRLARASTQYF
>.|TRBJ1-2|once|TRBV5-1
TGCGCCAGCAGCTTGGGGGACACCCCTTTAGGCTACACCTTC
CASSLGDTPLGYTF
>.|TRBJ2-1|.|TRBV18
TGTGCCAGCTCACCGGACCCCCATCGTGAGCAGTTCTTC
CASSPDPHREQFF
>.|TRBJ1-3|.|TRBV30
TGTGCCTGGAGTCGTTTAACCAAGACCCTCTCTGGAAACACCATATATTTT
CAWSRLTKTLSGNTIYF
>.|TRBJ1-2|.|TRBV6-1
TGTGCCAGCAGTGAAGAGCCCCGGAGCTATGGCTACACCTTC
CASSEEPRSYGYTF
>.|TRBJ1-1|.|TRBV12-3/TRBV12-4
TGTGCCAGCAGTTTAAGGGGGAACACTGAAGCTTTCTTT
CASSLRGNTEAFF
>.|TRBJ1-5|.|TRBV19
TGTGCCAGTAGTATAGATAAAAGAATGGGGCAGCCCCAGCATTTT
CASSIDKRMGQPQHF
>.|TRBJ1-1|.|TRBV30
TGTGCCTGGAGTGTTGAGGGGTACACTGAAGCTTTCTTT
CAWSVEGYTEAFF
>.|TRBJ1-2|.|TRBV19
TGTGCCAGTAGTGACCAGTCCAACAGGTTTCTCGGCTACACCTTC
CASSDQSNRFLGYTF
>TRBD1|TRBJ2-3|.|TRBV20-1
TGCAGTGCTAGTTACGGGACAGGGGCGGAAGATACGCAGTATTTT
CSASYGTGAEDTQYF
>.|TRBJ1-4|once|TRBV5-1
TGCGCCAGCAGCTTGGCCGGGGGGCTAGGTGGAGAAAAACTGTTTTTT
CASSLAGGLGGEKLFF
>.|TRBJ2-2|.|TRBV5-1
TGCGCCAGCAGCTGGAGTGGAGGAACCGGGGAGCTGTTTTTT
CASSWSGGTGELFF
>TRBD2|TRBJ2-3|.|TRBV28
TGTGCCAGCAGTTTATTCATAGCGGGGGGGGTTACGCAGTATTTT
CASSLFIAGGVTQYF
>TRBD1|TRBJ1-3|.|TRBV24-1
TGTGCCACCAGTGACCCCGCGCAGGGGGGGGACACCATATATTTT
CATSDPAQGGDTIYF
>.|TRBJ1-1|.|TRBV6-5
TGTGCCAGCAGTTCGGGTCAGACATTGGGAGCTTTCTTT
CASSSGQTLGAFF
>.|TRBJ1-1|.|TRBV5-1
TGCGCCAGCAGTTTGAGTAACAGCCCAAATACTGAAGCTTTCTTT
CASSLSNSPNTEAFF
>.|TRBJ2-3|.|TRBV3-1/TRBV3-2
TGTGCCAGCAGCCAAAGCGCAGATACGCAGTATTTT
CASSQSADTQYF
>TRBD1|TRBJ1-4|.|TRBV19
TGTGCCAGTAGTGGACAGGGGGCTTTAAATGAAAAACTGTTTTTT
CASSGQGALNEKLFF
>TRBD2|TRBJ2-7|few|TRBV6-5
TGTGCCAGCAGTTACTCGACGAGCGGGAGTCCCTACGAGCAGTACTTC
CASSYSTSGSPYEQYF
>.|TRBJ1-1|.|TRBV10-3
TGTGCCATCAGTGCACGATGGACCGGGAACACTGAAGCTTTCTTT
CAISARWTGNTEAFF
>.|TRBJ2-6|many|TRBV6-4
TGTGCCAGCAGTGACAACTCTGGGGCCAACGTCCTGACTTTC
CASSDNSGANVLTF
>.|TRBJ2-7|.|TRBV28
TGTGCCAGCAGTCGGGGTAGCTCCTACGAGCAGTACTTC
CASSRGSSYEQYF
>.|TRBJ1-1|.|TRBV5-1
TGCGCCAGCAAGCTTGCCGGGGTGGACACTGAAGCTTTCTTT
CASKLAGVDTEAFF
>.|TRBJ1-4|.|TRBV18
TGTGCCAGCTCACAGGAAACAACTAATGAAAAACTGTTTTTT
CASSQETTNEKLFF